This T cell receptor beta chain stems from a study of graft-versus-host responses after intestinal transplantation. This CDR3 has 13 amino acids. CDR1 and CDR2 from the germline V gene are MNHNY and SVGAGI (reference sequence). V dropped 7 bases and J dropped 5 bases, with 15 bases sitting between them. Worth noting for this clone: Its antigen is not known.

TCRdb's table, derived via immunoSEQ multiplex PCR, lists solely in-frame clones and lacks some. The sample comprises 90,000 to 120,000 clones, roughly 87% of which are singletons, and over 0.55% rests with the top ten. The TCR originated in a human donor who was the organ donor for an intestinal transplant. The specimen was unstimulated CD4+ T cells sorted from spleen or lymph node cells, collected before transplant. The chain employs TRBV6-6 and TRBJ2-7; D perhaps matches TRBD1 (5 bases). DNA of the CDR3: TGTGCCAGCACGAAAAGCAGGGCCCACGAGCAGTACTTC. Its translation: CASTKSRAHEQYF.